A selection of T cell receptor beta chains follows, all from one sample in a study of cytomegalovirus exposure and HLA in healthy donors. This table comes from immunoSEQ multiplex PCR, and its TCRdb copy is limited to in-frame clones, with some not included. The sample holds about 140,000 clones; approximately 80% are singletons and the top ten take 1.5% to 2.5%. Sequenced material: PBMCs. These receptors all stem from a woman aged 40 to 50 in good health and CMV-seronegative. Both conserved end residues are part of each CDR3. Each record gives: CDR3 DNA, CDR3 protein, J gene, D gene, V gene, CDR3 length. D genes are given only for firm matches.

CDR3 DNA: TGTGCCAGTAGTATCCCTAACAGGGGGCGCCTTTGGGACTATGGCTACACCTTC
CDR3 protein: CASSIPNRGRLWDYGYTF
J gene: TRBJ1-2
D gene: TRBD1
V gene: TRBV19
CDR3 length: 18

CDR3 DNA: TGTGCCATCAGTGAAAGGGGGCTAGTAGTAGATACGCAGTATTTT
CDR3 protein: CAISERGLVVDTQYF
J gene: TRBJ2-3
D gene: TRBD1
V gene: TRBV10-3
CDR3 length: 15

CDR3 DNA: TGTGCCAGCAGTCCGCCCGGGGGGACAGGGAATGCCCCTCGGTTT
CDR3 protein: CASSPPGGTGNAPRF
J gene: TRBJ1-3
D gene: TRBD1
V gene: TRBV28
CDR3 length: 15

CDR3 DNA: TGTGCCAGCAACAGGGAGAGCTATGGCTACACCTTC
CDR3 protein: CASNRESYGYTF
J gene: TRBJ1-2
D gene: .
V gene: TRBV28
CDR3 length: 12

CDR3 DNA: TGTGCCAGCACTTGGTGGAGGGCGGAAGGCTACACCTTC
CDR3 protein: CASTWWRAEGYTF
J gene: TRBJ1-2
D gene: .
V gene: TRBV2
CDR3 length: 13

CDR3 DNA: TGTGCTAGTGGTTTGGTACGTCTAGCGGGACCTCCCGGGGACAATGAGCAGTTCTTC
CDR3 protein: CASGLVRLAGPPGDNEQFF
J gene: TRBJ2-1
D gene: TRBD2
V gene: TRBV12-5
CDR3 length: 19

CDR3 DNA: TGTGCCAGCAGCTCTCTAGGACAGGGGGCCTATGGCTACACCTTC
CDR3 protein: CASSSLGQGAYGYTF
J gene: TRBJ1-2
D gene: TRBD1
V gene: TRBV5-5
CDR3 length: 15

CDR3 DNA: TGCGCCAGCAGTCAATCGGGGGGGAAGGGGCCACAAGAGACCCAGTACTTC
CDR3 protein: CASSQSGGKGPQETQYF
J gene: TRBJ2-5
D gene: TRBD2
V gene: TRBV23-1
CDR3 length: 17

CDR3 DNA: TGTGCCAGTAGTCTGGACAGGGAAACCGACGAGCAGTACTTC
CDR3 protein: CASSLDRETDEQYF
J gene: TRBJ2-7
D gene: TRBD1
V gene: TRBV19
CDR3 length: 14

CDR3 DNA: TGTGCCAGCAGTCTCCAGGGACTCTACGAGCGGTACTTC
CDR3 protein: CASSLQGLYERYF
J gene: TRBJ2-7
D gene: .
V gene: TRBV28
CDR3 length: 13

CDR3 DNA: TGTGCCAGCAGTTTAAGGGACAGGGTCTCTGGAAACACCATATATTTT
CDR3 protein: CASSLRDRVSGNTIYF
J gene: TRBJ1-3
D gene: TRBD1
V gene: TRBV28
CDR3 length: 16

CDR3 DNA: TGTGCCAGCAGCTTCTCCACTAATCAGCCCCAGCATTTT
CDR3 protein: CASSFSTNQPQHF
J gene: TRBJ1-5
D gene: .
V gene: TRBV7-2
CDR3 length: 13

CDR3 DNA: TGTGCCAGCAGCTCGACAGTGACCCACACAGATACGCAGTATTTT
CDR3 protein: CASSSTVTHTDTQYF
J gene: TRBJ2-3
D gene: .
V gene: TRBV7-3
CDR3 length: 15

CDR3 DNA: TGTGCCAGCAGCTCCCCTTATCGGACTGAAGCTTTCTTT
CDR3 protein: CASSSPYRTEAFF
J gene: TRBJ1-1
D gene: .
V gene: TRBV7-9
CDR3 length: 13

CDR3 DNA: TGCGCCAGCAGCTTGGTGGCTAGCGGTCAAGAGACCCAGTACTTC
CDR3 protein: CASSLVASGQETQYF
J gene: TRBJ2-5
D gene: TRBD2
V gene: TRBV5-1
CDR3 length: 15

CDR3 DNA: TGTGCCAGCAGTGCGACAGGGTCGGATCTCTATGGCTACACCTTC
CDR3 protein: CASSATGSDLYGYTF
J gene: TRBJ1-2
D gene: TRBD1
V gene: TRBV6-4
CDR3 length: 15

CDR3 DNA: TGTGCCAGCAGTTACTCGGCGAGGTCCGCCTATGGCTACACCTTC
CDR3 protein: CASSYSARSAYGYTF
J gene: TRBJ1-2
D gene: .
V gene: TRBV6-5
CDR3 length: 15

CDR3 DNA: TGCGCCAGCAGCCAAACCGGGACAGGGTTAGACGGCTATGGCTACACCTTC
CDR3 protein: CASSQTGTGLDGYGYTF
J gene: TRBJ1-2
D gene: TRBD1
V gene: TRBV4-3
CDR3 length: 17

CDR3 DNA: TGTGCCAGCAGCCGTGGGGGGCTAGCGGCCCCACTAGCCAAAAACATTCAGTACTTC
CDR3 protein: CASSRGGLAAPLAKNIQYF
J gene: TRBJ2-4
D gene: .
V gene: TRBV27
CDR3 length: 19

CDR3 DNA: TGTGCCAGTAGTACGACAGGGGAAACGGGCTACACCTTC
CDR3 protein: CASSTTGETGYTF
J gene: TRBJ1-2
D gene: TRBD1
V gene: TRBV19
CDR3 length: 13

CDR3 DNA: TGTGCCAGCAGCTTACAGAACACTGAAGCTTTCTTT
CDR3 protein: CASSLQNTEAFF
J gene: TRBJ1-1
D gene: .
V gene: TRBV7-9
CDR3 length: 12

CDR3 DNA: TGTGCCAGTAGTATCCCGGGTAGCGGGAACTACGAGCAGTACTTC
CDR3 protein: CASSIPGSGNYEQYF
J gene: TRBJ2-7
D gene: TRBD2
V gene: TRBV19
CDR3 length: 15

CDR3 DNA: TGTGCCAGCAGCCTGTCGGGACAGGGATTGGGACTGTACACAGATACGCAGTATTTT
CDR3 protein: CASSLSGQGLGLYTDTQYF
J gene: TRBJ2-3
D gene: TRBD1
V gene: TRBV28
CDR3 length: 19

CDR3 DNA: TGCGCCAGCAGCCGGGACAGTCAAAATTCACCCCTCCACTTT
CDR3 protein: CASSRDSQNSPLHF
J gene: TRBJ1-6
D gene: TRBD1
V gene: TRBV5-1
CDR3 length: 14

CDR3 DNA: TGTGCCAGCAGCTTATTAAGCGGACTAGCGGGCTCCTACGAGCAGTACTTC
CDR3 protein: CASSLLSGLAGSYEQYF
J gene: TRBJ2-7
D gene: TRBD2
V gene: TRBV7-8
CDR3 length: 17

CDR3 DNA: TGTGCCAGCAGCAAGAAATCCCCTTGGCAGGGGAACTACGAGCAGTACTTC
CDR3 protein: CASSKKSPWQGNYEQYF
J gene: TRBJ2-7
D gene: .
V gene: TRBV7-3
CDR3 length: 17

CDR3 DNA: TGCGCCAGCAGCTTGGGGTTGGACAGGGGAAACACCATATATTTT
CDR3 protein: CASSLGLDRGNTIYF
J gene: TRBJ1-3
D gene: TRBD1
V gene: TRBV5-1
CDR3 length: 15

CDR3 DNA: TGTGCCAGCAGCCAAGGTCTTGGCCATGGCTACACCTTC
CDR3 protein: CASSQGLGHGYTF
J gene: TRBJ1-2
D gene: .
V gene: TRBV4-2
CDR3 length: 13

CDR3 DNA: TGTGCCAGCAGCACCCGATACCCGCAGGGGGGAGTCTACAATGAGCAGTTCTTC
CDR3 protein: CASSTRYPQGGVYNEQFF
J gene: TRBJ2-1
D gene: .
V gene: TRBV13
CDR3 length: 18

CDR3 DNA: TGTGCCAGCAGTTTAGGGAGGGTTAGGTTGGGCCAAGAGACCCAGTACTTC
CDR3 protein: CASSLGRVRLGQETQYF
J gene: TRBJ2-5
D gene: TRBD2
V gene: TRBV28
CDR3 length: 17

CDR3 DNA: TGTGCCAGCAGCCACGGGAGAAACAATGAGCAGTTCTTC
CDR3 protein: CASSHGRNNEQFF
J gene: TRBJ2-1
D gene: .
V gene: TRBV13
CDR3 length: 13

CDR3 DNA: TGTGCCAGCAGCCCATCCTACGAGCAGTACTTC
CDR3 protein: CASSPSYEQYF
J gene: TRBJ2-7
D gene: .
V gene: TRBV13
CDR3 length: 11

CDR3 DNA: TGTGCCAGCAGCTCCTGGATCGCGGGAGTCAATGAGCAGTTCTTC
CDR3 protein: CASSSWIAGVNEQFF
J gene: TRBJ2-1
D gene: TRBD2
V gene: TRBV11-2
CDR3 length: 15

CDR3 DNA: TGTGCCAGCAGTGAATCAGGGGGCCTGACCATGAACACTGAAGCTTTCTTT
CDR3 protein: CASSESGGLTMNTEAFF
J gene: TRBJ1-1
D gene: TRBD1
V gene: TRBV25-1
CDR3 length: 17

CDR3 DNA: TGCAGCGTTGGGGGGGGCGGCGGGAATTCGGGCGAGCAGTACTTC
CDR3 protein: CSVGGGGGNSGEQYF
J gene: TRBJ2-7
D gene: .
V gene: TRBV29-1
CDR3 length: 15